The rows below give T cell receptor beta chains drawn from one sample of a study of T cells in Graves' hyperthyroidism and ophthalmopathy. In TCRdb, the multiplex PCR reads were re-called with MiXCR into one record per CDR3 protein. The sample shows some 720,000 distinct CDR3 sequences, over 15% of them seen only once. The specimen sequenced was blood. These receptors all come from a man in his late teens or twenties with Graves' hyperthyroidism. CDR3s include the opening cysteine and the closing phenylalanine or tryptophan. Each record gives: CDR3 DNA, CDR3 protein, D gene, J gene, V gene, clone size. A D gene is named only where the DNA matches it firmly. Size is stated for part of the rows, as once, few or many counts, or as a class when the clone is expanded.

CDR3 DNA: TGTGCCAGTAGTATCGGCAGGGGGCTCCATAGCAATCAGCCCCAGCATTTT
CDR3 protein: CASSIGRGLHSNQPQHF
D gene: TRBD1
J gene: TRBJ1-5
V gene: TRBV19
clone size: .

CDR3 DNA: TGCAGCGTTGCCCCGAGGTCGAGGGGAAAAGAGACCCAGTACTTC
CDR3 protein: CSVAPRSRGKETQYF
D gene: .
J gene: TRBJ2-5
V gene: TRBV29-1
clone size: many

CDR3 DNA: TGTGCCAGCAGCGTTGGAGGAACCCCGGATGGCTACACCTTC
CDR3 protein: CASSVGGTPDGYTF
D gene: .
J gene: TRBJ1-2
V gene: TRBV9
clone size: .

CDR3 DNA: TGTGCCAGCAGAGCAGACACTTTGTCTGGAAACACCATATATTTT
CDR3 protein: CASRADTLSGNTIYF
D gene: .
J gene: TRBJ1-3
V gene: TRBV3-1
clone size: many

CDR3 DNA: TGTGCCAGCAGCTTGGGGGGGCTTGATAGCTCTGGGGCCAACGTCCTGACTTTC
CDR3 protein: CASSLGGLDSSGANVLTF
D gene: .
J gene: TRBJ2-6
V gene: TRBV5-5
clone size: few

CDR3 DNA: TGTGCCAGCCTTGGTGAAAAACTGTTTTTT
CDR3 protein: CASLGEKLFF
D gene: .
J gene: TRBJ1-4
V gene: TRBV28
clone size: few

CDR3 DNA: TGTGCCAGCAAAGGGACGTGGGGGTACAATGAGCAGTTCTTC
CDR3 protein: CASKGTWGYNEQFF
D gene: .
J gene: TRBJ2-1
V gene: TRBV12-3/TRBV12-4
clone size: many

CDR3 DNA: TGTGCCAGCCGGGCAGGGGACACAGATACGCAGTATTTT
CDR3 protein: CASRAGDTDTQYF
D gene: .
J gene: TRBJ2-3
V gene: TRBV12-3/TRBV12-4
clone size: many

CDR3 DNA: TGTGCCTGGAGTGTACTTGGATTCAGCACAGATACGCAGTATTTT
CDR3 protein: CAWSVLGFSTDTQYF
D gene: .
J gene: TRBJ2-3
V gene: TRBV30
clone size: few

CDR3 DNA: TGTGCCAGCAGTGAAGCGCGGCGGGAGGGCAATGAGCAGTTCTTC
CDR3 protein: CASSEARREGNEQFF
D gene: TRBD2
J gene: TRBJ2-1
V gene: TRBV2
clone size: .

CDR3 DNA: TGTGCCAGCAGTTCACCGACTAGCGGGAGGGCCCACAATGAGCAGTTCTTC
CDR3 protein: CASSSPTSGRAHNEQFF
D gene: TRBD2
J gene: TRBJ2-1
V gene: TRBV27
clone size: few

CDR3 DNA: TGTGCCACCAGCGGCGCTCGGGTGGGGCAGCCCCAGCATTTT
CDR3 protein: CATSGARVGQPQHF
D gene: .
J gene: TRBJ1-5
V gene: TRBV15
clone size: few

CDR3 DNA: TGTGCCAGCAGTTTCATCGGGGGCGAATACGAGCAGTACTTC
CDR3 protein: CASSFIGGEYEQYF
D gene: .
J gene: TRBJ2-7
V gene: TRBV12-3/TRBV12-4
clone size: .

CDR3 DNA: TGCAGTGCCGGGGACAGGCCCAAGGCCACAGATACGCAGTATTTT
CDR3 protein: CSAGDRPKATDTQYF
D gene: TRBD1
J gene: TRBJ2-3
V gene: TRBV20-1
clone size: many

CDR3 DNA: TGTGCCAGCCTTTGGGAGGGACCGAACACTGAAGCTTTCTTT
CDR3 protein: CASLWEGPNTEAFF
D gene: .
J gene: TRBJ1-1
V gene: TRBV2
clone size: many

CDR3 DNA: TGTGCCAGCAGTATTGGGCCTAGCACAGATACGCAGTATTTT
CDR3 protein: CASSIGPSTDTQYF
D gene: .
J gene: TRBJ2-3
V gene: TRBV27
clone size: .